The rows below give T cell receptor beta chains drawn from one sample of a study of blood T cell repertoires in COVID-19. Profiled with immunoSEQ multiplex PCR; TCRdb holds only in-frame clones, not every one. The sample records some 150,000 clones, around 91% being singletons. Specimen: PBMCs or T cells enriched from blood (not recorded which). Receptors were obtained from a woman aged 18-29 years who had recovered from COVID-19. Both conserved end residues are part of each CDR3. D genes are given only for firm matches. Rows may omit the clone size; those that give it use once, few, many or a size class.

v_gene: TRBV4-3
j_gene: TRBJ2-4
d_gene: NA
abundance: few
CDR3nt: TGCGCCAGCAGCGACCTAGGGGGAGCCAAAAACATTCAGTACTTC
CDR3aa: CASSDLGGAKNIQYF

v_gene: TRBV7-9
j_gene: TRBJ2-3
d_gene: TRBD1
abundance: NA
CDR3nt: TGTGCCAGCAGGCCAGGACAGGGTACAGATACGCAGTATTTT
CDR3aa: CASRPGQGTDTQYF

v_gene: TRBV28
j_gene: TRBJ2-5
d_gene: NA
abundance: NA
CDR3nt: TGTGCCAGCAGTCCGAGGTTCCGGACTAAGACCCAAGAGACCCAGTACTTC
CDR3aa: CASSPRFRTKTQETQYF

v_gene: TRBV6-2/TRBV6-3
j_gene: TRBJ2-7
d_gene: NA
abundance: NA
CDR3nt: TGTGCCAGCAGTCGGACAGCAGCCTACGAGCAGTACTTC
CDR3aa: CASSRTAAYEQYF

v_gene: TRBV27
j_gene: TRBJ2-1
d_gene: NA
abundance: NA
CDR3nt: TGTGCCAGCAGTTCCGGACATGGATCCTACAATGAGCAGTTCTTC
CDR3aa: CASSSGHGSYNEQFF

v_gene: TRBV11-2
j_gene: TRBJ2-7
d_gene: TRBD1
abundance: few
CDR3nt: TGTGCCAGCAGCCCCATTTCGCGGGGGACAGGGGTTTCCTACGAGCAGTACTTC
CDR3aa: CASSPISRGTGVSYEQYF

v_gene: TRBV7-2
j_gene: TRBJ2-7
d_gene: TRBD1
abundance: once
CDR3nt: TGTGCCAGCAGCTTAATCAGGGACAGACCCCTGGAGCAGTACTTC
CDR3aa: CASSLIRDRPLEQYF

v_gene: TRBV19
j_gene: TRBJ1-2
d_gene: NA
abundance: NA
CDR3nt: TGTGCCAGTATAGATTTGTCCCTTTCGACAGGCCGCTACACCTTC
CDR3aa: CASIDLSLSTGRYTF

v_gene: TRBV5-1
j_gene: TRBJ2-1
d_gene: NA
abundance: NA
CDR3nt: TGCGCCAGCAGCTTGGAGGGTAGCGAGGTGTATGAGCAGTTCTTC
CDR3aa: CASSLEGSEVYEQFF

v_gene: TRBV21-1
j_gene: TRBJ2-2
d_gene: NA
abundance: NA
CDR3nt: TGTGCCAGCAGCAAAGTAAAGTGCGGATTACTAGCGGACCCCGATGTCGGGGAGCTGTTTTTT
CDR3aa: CASSKVKCGLLADPDVGELFF

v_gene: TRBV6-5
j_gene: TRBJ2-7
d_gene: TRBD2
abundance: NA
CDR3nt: TGTGCCAGCAGATTTCTAGCGGGCACGTCCTACGAGCAGTACTTC
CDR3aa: CASRFLAGTSYEQYF

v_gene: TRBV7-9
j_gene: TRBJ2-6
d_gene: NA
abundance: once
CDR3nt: TGTGCCAGCAGCGACCAGGGATCTGGGGCCAACGTCCTGACTTTC
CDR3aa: CASSDQGSGANVLTF

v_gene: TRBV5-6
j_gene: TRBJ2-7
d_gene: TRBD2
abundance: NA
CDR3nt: TGTGCCAGCAGCCCCGCCCCTAGCGGGAGTATCGAGCAGTACTTC
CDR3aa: CASSPAPSGSIEQYF

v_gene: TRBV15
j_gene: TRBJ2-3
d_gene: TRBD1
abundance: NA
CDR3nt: TGTGCCACCAGCAGAGTTCCCGGACAGGGGACAGATACGCAGTATTTT
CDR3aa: CATSRVPGQGTDTQYF

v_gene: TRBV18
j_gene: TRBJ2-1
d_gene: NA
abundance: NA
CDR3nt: TGTGCCAGCTCACCACTGAAAACCGGGACAGCGGGTGAGCAGTTCTTC
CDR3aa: CASSPLKTGTAGEQFF

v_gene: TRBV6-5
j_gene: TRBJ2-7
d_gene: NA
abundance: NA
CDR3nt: TGTGCCAGCAGTTACTCAAGGGGACTCTACGAGCAGTACTTC
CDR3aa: CASSYSRGLYEQYF

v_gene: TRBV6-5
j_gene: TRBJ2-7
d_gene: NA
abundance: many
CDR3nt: TGTGCCAGCAGTCCCCAGTCAGACTCCTCCTACGAGCAGTACTTC
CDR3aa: CASSPQSDSSYEQYF

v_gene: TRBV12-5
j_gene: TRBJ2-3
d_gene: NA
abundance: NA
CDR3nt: TGTGCTAGTGGTTTGGAGGCGGTGGCAGATACGCAGTATTTT
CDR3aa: CASGLEAVADTQYF

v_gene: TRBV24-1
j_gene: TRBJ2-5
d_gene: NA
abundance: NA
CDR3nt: TGTGCCACCAGTGGACGAGACAGACAAGAGACCCAGTACTTC
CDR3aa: CATSGRDRQETQYF

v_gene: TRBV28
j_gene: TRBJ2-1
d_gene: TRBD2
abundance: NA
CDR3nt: TGTGCCAGCAGTTTAATACTAGCGGGAAACAATGAGCAGTTCTTC
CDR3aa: CASSLILAGNNEQFF

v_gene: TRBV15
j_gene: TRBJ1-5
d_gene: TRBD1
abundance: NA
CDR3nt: TGTGCCACCAGCAGAGGAGGGGGCTACCAGCCCCAGCATTTT
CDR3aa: CATSRGGGYQPQHF

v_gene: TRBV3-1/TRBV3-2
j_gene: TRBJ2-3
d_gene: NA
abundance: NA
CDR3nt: TGTGCCAGCAGCCAAGGGCGGACTAGCACAGATACGCAGTATTTT
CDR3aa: CASSQGRTSTDTQYF

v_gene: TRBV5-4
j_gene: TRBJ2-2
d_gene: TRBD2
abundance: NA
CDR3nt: TGTGCCAGCAGCACTGGGACTAGCTCGAACACCGGGGAGCTGTTTTTT
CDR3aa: CASSTGTSSNTGELFF

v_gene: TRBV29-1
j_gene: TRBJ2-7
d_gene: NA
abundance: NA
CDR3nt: TGCAGCGTGGGAGAACCCGAGCAGTACTTC
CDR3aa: CSVGEPEQYF

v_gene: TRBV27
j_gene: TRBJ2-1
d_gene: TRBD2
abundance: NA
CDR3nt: TGTGCCAGCAGTCGGGGACTAGTGGATGAGCAGTTCTTC
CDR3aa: CASSRGLVDEQFF

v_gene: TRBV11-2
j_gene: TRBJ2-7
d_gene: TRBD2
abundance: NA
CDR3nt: TGTGCCAGCAGCTTAGCGGGACTAGCGGATTACGAGCAGTACTTC
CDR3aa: CASSLAGLADYEQYF

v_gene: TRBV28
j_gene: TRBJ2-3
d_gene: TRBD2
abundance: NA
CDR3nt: TGTGCCAGCAGTTGGTCTAGCGGGGTCACAGATACGCAGTATTTT
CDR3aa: CASSWSSGVTDTQYF

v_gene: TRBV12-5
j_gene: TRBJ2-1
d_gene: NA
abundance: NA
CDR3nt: TGTGCTAGTGGTTTTGGAGGTAGGCTGGCAGGGGCAGTTAATGAGCAGTTCTTC
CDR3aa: CASGFGGRLAGAVNEQFF

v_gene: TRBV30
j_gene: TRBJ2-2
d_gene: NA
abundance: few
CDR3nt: TGTGCCTGGAGTGGAGGATTTGAATCCGGGGAGCTGTTTTTT
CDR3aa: CAWSGGFESGELFF

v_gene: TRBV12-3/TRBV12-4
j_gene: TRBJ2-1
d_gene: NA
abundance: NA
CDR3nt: TGTGCCAGCAGTTTGAGCCCCGAGCAGTTCTTC
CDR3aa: CASSLSPEQFF

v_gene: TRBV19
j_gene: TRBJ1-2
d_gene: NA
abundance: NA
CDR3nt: TGTGCCAGTAGCCATGGGGCAGGCACTGGGACACCTTATGGCTACACCTTC
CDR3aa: CASSHGAGTGTPYGYTF

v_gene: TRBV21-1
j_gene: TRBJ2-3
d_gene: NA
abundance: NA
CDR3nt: TGTGCCAGCAGCAAAGTTCCCAAAGGACAGTGGGGCACAGATACGCAGTATTTT
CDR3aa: CASSKVPKGQWGTDTQYF

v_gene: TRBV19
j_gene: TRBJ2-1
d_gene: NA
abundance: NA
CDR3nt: TGTGCCAGTAGTATCCGAGGGCCTCAGTACAGGGTATACAATGAGCAGTTCTTC
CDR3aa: CASSIRGPQYRVYNEQFF

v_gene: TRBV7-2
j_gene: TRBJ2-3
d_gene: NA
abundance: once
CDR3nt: TGTGCCAGCAGCCCCCCCGGGTGGGGCCCAGATACGCAGTATTTT
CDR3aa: CASSPPGWGPDTQYF

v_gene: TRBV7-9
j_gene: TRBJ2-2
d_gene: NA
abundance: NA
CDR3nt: TGTGCCAGCAGCCCTAGTCGTGCAGGGCGATCCACCGGGGAGCTGTTTTTT
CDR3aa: CASSPSRAGRSTGELFF

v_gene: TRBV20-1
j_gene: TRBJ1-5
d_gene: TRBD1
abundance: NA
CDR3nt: TGCAGTGCTAGTAGAATACAGGGGGTTATGTGGTTCGGTTATGTGAGCAATCAGCCCCAGCATTTT
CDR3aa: CSASRIQGVMWFGYVSNQPQHF

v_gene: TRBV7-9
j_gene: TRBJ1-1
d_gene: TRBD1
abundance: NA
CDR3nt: TGTGCCAGCAGCACCGGACAGGGATTCACTGAAGCTTTCTTT
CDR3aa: CASSTGQGFTEAFF

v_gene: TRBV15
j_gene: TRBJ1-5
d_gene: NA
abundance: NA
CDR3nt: TGTGCCACCAGCCAGGGGCCAGGGAACCAGCCCCAGCATTTT
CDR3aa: CATSQGPGNQPQHF

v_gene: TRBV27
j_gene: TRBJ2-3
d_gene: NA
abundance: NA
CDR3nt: TGTGCCAGCCGCCGGGGACAAACCAGCACAGATACGCAGTATTTT
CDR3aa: CASRRGQTSTDTQYF

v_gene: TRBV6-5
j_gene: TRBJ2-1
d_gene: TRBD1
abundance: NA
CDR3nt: TGTGCCAGCGCTACAGGGGTCAATGAGCAGTTCTTC
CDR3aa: CASATGVNEQFF

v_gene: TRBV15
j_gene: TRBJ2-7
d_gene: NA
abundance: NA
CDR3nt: TGTGCCACCAGCAGCGGGGGAGGCCCCTACGAGCAGTACTTC
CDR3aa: CATSSGGGPYEQYF

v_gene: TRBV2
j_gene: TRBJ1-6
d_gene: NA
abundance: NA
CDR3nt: TGTGCCAGCAGTATCGACAGTATTAAGAATTCACCCCTCCACTTT
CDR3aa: CASSIDSIKNSPLHF

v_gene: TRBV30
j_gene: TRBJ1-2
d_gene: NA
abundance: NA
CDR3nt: TGTGCCTGGAGTGTACAACCTTCGCCCGCTGGTGGCTACACCTTC
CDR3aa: CAWSVQPSPAGGYTF

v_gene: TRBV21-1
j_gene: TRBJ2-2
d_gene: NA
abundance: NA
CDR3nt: TGTGCCAGCAGCAAACCGGACAGAAACACCGGGGAGCTGTTTTTT
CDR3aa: CASSKPDRNTGELFF

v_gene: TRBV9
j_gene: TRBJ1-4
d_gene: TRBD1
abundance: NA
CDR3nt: TGTGCCAGCAGCTACACAGGGGGAAAGGAAAAACTGTTTTTT
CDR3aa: CASSYTGGKEKLFF

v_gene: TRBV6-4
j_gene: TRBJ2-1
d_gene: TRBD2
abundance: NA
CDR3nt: TGTGCCAGCGCCCCCCTAGCGGGGCTATACAATGAGCAGTTCTTC
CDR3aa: CASAPLAGLYNEQFF

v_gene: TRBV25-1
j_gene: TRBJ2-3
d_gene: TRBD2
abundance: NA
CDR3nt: TGTGCCAGCAGTACACCCCGGGACTACACAGATACGCAGTATTTT
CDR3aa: CASSTPRDYTDTQYF

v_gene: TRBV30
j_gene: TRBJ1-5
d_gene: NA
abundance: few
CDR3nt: TGTGCCTGGAGCTTCTCTACCCGCAATCAGCCCCAGCATTTT
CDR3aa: CAWSFSTRNQPQHF

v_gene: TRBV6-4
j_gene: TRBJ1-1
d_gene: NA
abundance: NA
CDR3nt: TGTGCCAGCAAGGAGGAGGACAGCCTGAACACTGAAGCTTTCTTT
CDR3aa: CASKEEDSLNTEAFF

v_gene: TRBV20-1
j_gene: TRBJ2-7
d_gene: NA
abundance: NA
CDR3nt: TGCAGTGCTAGATTCAGCGACGAGCAGTACTTC
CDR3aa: CSARFSDEQYF